Shown below are 12 T cell receptor beta chains from a single sample sequenced in a study of blood T cell repertoires in COVID-19 (dated by TCRdb to 2018 to 2020). Library method: the immunoSEQ multiplex PCR assay. Held by TCRdb, this immuneACCESS table contains in-frame sequences only and omits some clones. Under half of the omission traces to an unresolved V gene where checked; the cause of the rest is unknown. Across this sample there are more than 450,000 clones, with around 87% seen only once. The ten most abundant clones make up 0.7% of the sample. The specimen sequenced was PBMCs or T cells enriched from blood (not recorded which). The receptors derive from a woman aged 18-30 years who had recovered from COVID-19.

This chain uses TRBV28 with TRBJ2-7; a possible D gene is TRBD2 (5 bases). Per the germline V gene, CDR1 is MDHEN and CDR2 is SYDVKM. Trimming left V 5 bases short and J 0 bases short, with 17 bases between. This CDR3 is 16 amino acids long. The CDR3 here is CASSRPAVGSSYEQYF. In nucleotides, the CDR3 is TGTGCCAGCAGTCGACCTGCGGTGGGGAGCTCCTACGAGCAGTACTTC.

The V and J genes are TRBV6-1 and TRBJ2-7; 7 nucleotides agree with TRBD2. Germline V gene data show CDR1 as MNHNS and CDR2 as SASEGT. The junction had 9 bases not matched to a gene; V was cut back by 2 bases and J by 2 bases. The CDR3 runs 16 residues. The CDR3 loop is CASSERRGGRPYEQYF. CDR3 sequence (DNA): TGTGCCAGCAGTGAAAGGAGGGGAGGGAGGCCCTACGAGCAGTACTTC.

The rearrangement links TRBV5-8 to TRBJ2-3; D is unclear. Germline assignment: CDR1 SGHTS and CDR2 YDEGEE. The CDR3 sequence is 14 residues long. V was shortened by 6 bases and J by 4 bases, with 15 bases between the two germline ends. The CDR3 region is CASTPVAFPDTQYF. In nucleotides, the CDR3 is TGTGCCAGCACCCCGGTCGCATTCCCAGATACGCAGTATTTT.

The CDR3 coding sequence is TGTGCCAGCAGCCCCCAGGTTACGAACTCTGGAAACACCATATATTTT. Translated, it gives CASSPQVTNSGNTIYF. This rearrangement joins TRBV16 to TRBJ1-3; D uncertain. CDR3 length equals 16 residues. CDR1 and CDR2 (germline): KGHSY, FQNENV. The ends were cut back, 4 bases at V and 0 bases at J, with 13 bases in the middle.

The chain joins TRBV9 to TRBJ2-1; weak D call: TRBD2 (7 bases). The V gene's germline CDR1 is SGDLS and CDR2 YYNGEE. The V end was cut by 0 bases, the J end by 12 bases, with 22 bases between. The CDR3 is made up of 16 amino acids. The CDR3 DNA is TGTGCCAGCAGCGTAGATTGGAGGGGAACAGGGAGGGGGCAGTTCTTC. Translated, it gives CASSVDWRGTGRGQFF.

The chain recombines TRBV18 with TRBJ2-7; 13 bases match TRBD2. Germline trimming cut 6 bases from V and 5 bases from J; bases unmatched to any gene: 4. Looked up from germline, CDR1 is KGHSH and CDR2 is LQKENI. The CDR3 contains 14 residues. CDR3 in amino acids: CASSELAGGHEQYF. CDR3 bases: TGTGCCAGCTCGGAACTAGCGGGGGGGCACGAGCAGTACTTC.

V gene TRBV7-2 combines with J gene TRBJ1-3, with TRBD1 matching 7 bases. Germline CDR1 SGHTA, CDR2 FQGNSA. CDR3 length equals 14 residues. V shed 8 bases and J 3 bases; nucleotides not matched to a gene: 7. CDR3 protein: CASGYRGVGNTIYF. The CDR3 DNA reads as TGTGCCAGCGGTTACAGGGGAGTTGGAAACACCATATATTTT.

V is TRBV7-2 and J is TRBJ1-1; D remains unclear. V was shortened by 3 bases and J by 2 bases, with 10 bases between the two germline ends. Germline CDR1 SGHTA, CDR2 FQGNSA. The CDR3 has 14 residues. CDR3 region: CASSFSRINTEAFF. The CDR3 bases are TGTGCCAGCAGCTTTAGCCGGATTAACACTGAAGCTTTCTTT.

V and J are TRBV5-4 and TRBJ1-1; no reliable D call. The CDR3 consists of 13 residues. The V gene's germline CDR1 is SGHNT and CDR2 YYREEE (reference sequence). Deletions cut 3 bases from V and 9 bases from J, with 15 bases between. In DNA, the CDR3 is TGTGCCAGCAGCTCACCTCCAGTGAAAAAAGCTTTCTTT. Translated, it gives CASSSPPVKKAFF.

This chain joins TRBV5-4 and TRBJ1-1; no clear D. The CDR3 spans 12 residues. The ends were cut back, 1 base at V and 4 bases at J, with 5 bases in the middle. CDR1 and CDR2 (germline): SGHNT, YYREEE (reference sequence). CDR3 in DNA: TGTGCCAGCAGCTTGTACGGCACTGAAGCTTTCTTT. It specifies CASSLYGTEAFF.

J is TRBJ1-2 and V is TRBV5-6; D call uncertain. Germline V gene lookup returns CDR1 SGHDT and CDR2 YYEEEE. The CDR3 consists of 11 residues. V was clipped by 5 bases and J by 4 bases, with 6 bases between them. The CDR3 loop is CASRSSYGYTF. The CDR3 nucleotides read TGTGCCAGCAGGTCCTCCTATGGCTACACCTTC.

The rearrangement uses TRBV2 and TRBJ1-1; the match to TRBD1 covers 7 bases. CDR3 length equals 14 residues. Germline V gives CDR1 SNHLY, CDR2 FYNNEI. J gave up 9 bases and V 0 bases, and 7 bases lay outside the gene matches. The CDR3 loop is CASSEALPGQQAFF. CDR3 in DNA: TGTGCCAGCAGTGAAGCGCTTCCGGGACAGCAAGCTTTCTTT. Supplemented by reference TRBV2 and TRBJ1-1, the full variable domain reads EPEVTQTPSHQVTQMGQEVILRCVPISNHLYFYWYRQILGQKVEFLVSFYNNEISEKSEIFDDQFSVERPDGSNFTLKIRSTKLEDSAMYFCASSEALPGQQAFFGQGTRLTVV.